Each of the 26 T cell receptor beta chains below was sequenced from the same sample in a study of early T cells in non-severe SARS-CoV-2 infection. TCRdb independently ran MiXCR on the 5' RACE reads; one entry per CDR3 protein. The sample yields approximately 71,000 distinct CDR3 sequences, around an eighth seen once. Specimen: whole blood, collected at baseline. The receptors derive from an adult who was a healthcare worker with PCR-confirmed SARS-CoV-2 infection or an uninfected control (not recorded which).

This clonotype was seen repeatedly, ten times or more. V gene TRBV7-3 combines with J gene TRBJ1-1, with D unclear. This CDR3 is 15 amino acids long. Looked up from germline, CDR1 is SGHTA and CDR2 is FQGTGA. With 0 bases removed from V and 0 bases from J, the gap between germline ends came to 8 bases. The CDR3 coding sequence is TGTGCCAGCAGCTTAACCCGAAACATGAACACTGAAGCTTTCTTT. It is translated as CASSLTRNMNTEAFF.

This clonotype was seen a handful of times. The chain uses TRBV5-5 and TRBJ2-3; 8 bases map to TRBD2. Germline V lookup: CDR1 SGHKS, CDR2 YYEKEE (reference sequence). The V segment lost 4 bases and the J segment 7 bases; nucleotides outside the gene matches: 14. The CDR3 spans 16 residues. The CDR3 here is CASSPGLAGWDHTQYF. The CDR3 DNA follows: TGTGCCAGCAGCCCTGGACTAGCCGGTTGGGATCATACGCAGTATTTT. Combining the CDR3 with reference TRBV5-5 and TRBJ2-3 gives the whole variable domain DAGVTQSPTHLIKTRGQQVTLRCSPISGHKSVSWYQQVLGQGPQFIFQYYEKEERGRGNFPDRFSARQFPNYSSELNVNALLLGDSALYLCASSPGLAGWDHTQYFGPGTRLTVL.

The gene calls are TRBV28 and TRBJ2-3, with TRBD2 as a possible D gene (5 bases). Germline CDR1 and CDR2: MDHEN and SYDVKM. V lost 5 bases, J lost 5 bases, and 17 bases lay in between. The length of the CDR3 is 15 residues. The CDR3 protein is CASSRVFGREDTQYF. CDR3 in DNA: TGTGCCAGCAGTCGAGTGTTTGGTCGGGAAGATACGCAGTATTTT.

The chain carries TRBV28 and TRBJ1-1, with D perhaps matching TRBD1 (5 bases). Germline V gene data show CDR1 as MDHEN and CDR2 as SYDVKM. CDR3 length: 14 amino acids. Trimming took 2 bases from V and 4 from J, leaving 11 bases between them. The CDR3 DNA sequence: TGTGCCAGCAGTTTAGTAGGGCAGGGCACTGAAGCTTTCTTT. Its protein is CASSLVGQGTEAFF.

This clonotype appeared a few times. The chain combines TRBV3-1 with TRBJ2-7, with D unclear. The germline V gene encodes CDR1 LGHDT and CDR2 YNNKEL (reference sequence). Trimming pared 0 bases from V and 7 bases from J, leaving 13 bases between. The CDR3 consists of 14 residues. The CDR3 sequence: CASSQEFRTEEQYF. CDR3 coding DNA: TGTGCCAGCAGCCAAGAGTTCAGAACAGAGGAGCAGTACTTC.

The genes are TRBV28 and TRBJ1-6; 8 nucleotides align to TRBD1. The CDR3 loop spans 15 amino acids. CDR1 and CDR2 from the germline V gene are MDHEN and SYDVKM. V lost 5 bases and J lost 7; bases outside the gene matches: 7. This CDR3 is CASSPGQGGNSPLHF. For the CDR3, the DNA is TGTGCCAGCAGTCCCGGACAGGGCGGAAATTCACCCCTCCACTTT.

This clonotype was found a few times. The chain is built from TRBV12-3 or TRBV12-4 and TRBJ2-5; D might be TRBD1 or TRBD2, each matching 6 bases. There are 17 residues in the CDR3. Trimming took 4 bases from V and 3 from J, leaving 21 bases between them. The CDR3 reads CASSSQGTGRREETQYF. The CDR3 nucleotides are TGTGCCAGCAGTTCCCAGGGGACGGGGAGGAGGGAAGAGACCCAGTACTTC.

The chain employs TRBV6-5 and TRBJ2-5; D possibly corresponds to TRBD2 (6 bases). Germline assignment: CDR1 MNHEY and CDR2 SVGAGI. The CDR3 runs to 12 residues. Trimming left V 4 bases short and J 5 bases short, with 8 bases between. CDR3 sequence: CASSWAGETQYF. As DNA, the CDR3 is TGTGCCAGCAGTTGGGCGGGGGAGACCCAGTACTTC.

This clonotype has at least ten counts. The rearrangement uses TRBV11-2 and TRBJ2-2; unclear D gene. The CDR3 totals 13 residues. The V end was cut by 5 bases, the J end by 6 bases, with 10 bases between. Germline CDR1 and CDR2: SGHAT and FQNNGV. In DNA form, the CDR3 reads TGTGCCAGCAGCCAATCTCGCTCCGGGGAGCTGTTTTTT. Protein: CASSQSRSGELFF. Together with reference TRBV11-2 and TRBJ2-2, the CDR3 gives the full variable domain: EAGVAQSPRYKIIEKRQSVAFWCNPISGHATLYWYQQILGQGPKLLIQFQNNGVVDDSQLPKDRFSAERLKGVDSTLKIQPAKLEDSAVYLCASSQSRSGELFFGEGSRLTVL.

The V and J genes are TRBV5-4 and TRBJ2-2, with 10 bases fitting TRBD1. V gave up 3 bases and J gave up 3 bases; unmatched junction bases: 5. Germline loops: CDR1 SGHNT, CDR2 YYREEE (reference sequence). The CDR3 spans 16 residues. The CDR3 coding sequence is TGTGCCAGCAGCTCCAAGACAGGGGGCTACACCGGGGAGCTGTTTTTT. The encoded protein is CASSSKTGGYTGELFF.

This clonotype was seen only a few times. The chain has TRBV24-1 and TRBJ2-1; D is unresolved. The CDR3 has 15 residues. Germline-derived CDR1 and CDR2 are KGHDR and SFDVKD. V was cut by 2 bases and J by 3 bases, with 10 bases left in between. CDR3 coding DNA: TGTGCCACCAGTGATTCGCGACGAGGCTACAATGAGCAGTTCTTC. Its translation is CATSDSRRGYNEQFF.

CDR3 in amino acids: CASSLTGTTNTEAFF. DNA for the CDR3: TGCGCCAGCAGCTTGACAGGGACCACGAACACTGAAGCTTTCTTT. This chain links TRBV5-1 with TRBJ1-1; weak D call: TRBD1 (6 bases). The CDR3 contains 15 residues. Trimming shortened V by 1 base and J by 1 base, and 11 bases separated the two germline ends. From germline, CDR1 is SGHRS and CDR2 YFSETQ.

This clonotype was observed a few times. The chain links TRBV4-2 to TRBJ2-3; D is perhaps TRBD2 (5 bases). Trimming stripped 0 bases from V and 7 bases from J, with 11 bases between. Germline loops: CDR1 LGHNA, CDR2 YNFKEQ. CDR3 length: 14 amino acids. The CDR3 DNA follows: TGTGCCAGCAGCCAAGAGGGAGTCCCCAATACGCAGTATTTT. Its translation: CASSQEGVPNTQYF.

DNA for the CDR3: TGTGCCAGCAGTGTTGGGGGGCTCTCCTACAATGAGCAGTTCTTC. Translated, it gives CASSVGGLSYNEQFF. V usage is TRBV6-4 and J usage is TRBJ2-1; D may match TRBD1 or TRBD2 (6 bases each). Germline V gene sequence: CDR1 MRHNA, CDR2 SNTAGT. V lost 4 bases to trimming and J lost 0 bases, with 10 bases between them. CDR3 length: 15 amino acids.

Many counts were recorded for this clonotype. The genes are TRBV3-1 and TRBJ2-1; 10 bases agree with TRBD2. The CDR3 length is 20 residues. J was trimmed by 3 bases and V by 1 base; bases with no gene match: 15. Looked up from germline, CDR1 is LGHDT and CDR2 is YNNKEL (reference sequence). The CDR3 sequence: CASSQGFSSGGQKFYNEQFF. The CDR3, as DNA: TGTGCCAGCAGCCAAGGTTTCTCTAGCGGGGGTCAAAAGTTCTACAATGAGCAGTTCTTC.

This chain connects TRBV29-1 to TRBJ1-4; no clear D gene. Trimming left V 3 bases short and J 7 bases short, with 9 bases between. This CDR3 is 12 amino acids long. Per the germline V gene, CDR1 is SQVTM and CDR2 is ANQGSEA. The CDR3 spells CSVEEWGEKLFF. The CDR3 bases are TGCAGCGTTGAGGAGTGGGGTGAAAAACTGTTTTTT. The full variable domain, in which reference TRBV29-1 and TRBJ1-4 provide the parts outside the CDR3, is SAVISQKPSRDICQRGTSLTIQCQVDSQVTMMFWYRQQPGQSLTLIATANQGSEATYESGFVIDKFPISRPNLTFSTLTVSNMSPEDSSIYLCSVEEWGEKLFFGSGTQLSVL.

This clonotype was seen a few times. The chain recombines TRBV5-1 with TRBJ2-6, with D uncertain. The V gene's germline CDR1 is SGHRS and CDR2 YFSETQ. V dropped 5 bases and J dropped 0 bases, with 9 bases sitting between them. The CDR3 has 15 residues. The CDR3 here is CASSAGNSGANVLTF. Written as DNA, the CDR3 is TGCGCCAGCAGTGCAGGAAACTCTGGGGCCAACGTCCTGACTTTC.

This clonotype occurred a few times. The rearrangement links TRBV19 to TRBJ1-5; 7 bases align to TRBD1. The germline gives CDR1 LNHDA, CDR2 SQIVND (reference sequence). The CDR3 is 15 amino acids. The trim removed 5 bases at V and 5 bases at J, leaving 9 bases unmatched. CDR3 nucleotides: TGTGCCAGTAGTCTCCCCGGGACAGACTATCAGCCCCAGCATTTT. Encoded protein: CASSLPGTDYQPQHF.

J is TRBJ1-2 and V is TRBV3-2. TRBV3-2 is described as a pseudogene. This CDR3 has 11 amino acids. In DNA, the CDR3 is TGTGCCAGCAGCCAAGAGAGCGGCTACACCTTC. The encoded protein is CASSQESGYTF.

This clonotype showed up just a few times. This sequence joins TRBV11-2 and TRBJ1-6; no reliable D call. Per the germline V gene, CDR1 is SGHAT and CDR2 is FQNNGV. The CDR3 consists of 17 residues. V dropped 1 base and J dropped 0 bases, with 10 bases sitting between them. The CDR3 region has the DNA TGTGCCAGCAGCTTAGTCCCCGCGAACTCCTATAATTCACCCCTCCACTTT. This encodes CASSLVPANSYNSPLHF.

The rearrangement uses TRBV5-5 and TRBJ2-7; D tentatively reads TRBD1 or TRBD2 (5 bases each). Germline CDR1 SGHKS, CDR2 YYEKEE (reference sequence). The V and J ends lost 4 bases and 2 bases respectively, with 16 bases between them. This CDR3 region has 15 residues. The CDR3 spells CASSLGTTATYEQYF. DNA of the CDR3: TGTGCCAGCAGCCTTGGGACGACGGCTACCTACGAGCAGTACTTC.

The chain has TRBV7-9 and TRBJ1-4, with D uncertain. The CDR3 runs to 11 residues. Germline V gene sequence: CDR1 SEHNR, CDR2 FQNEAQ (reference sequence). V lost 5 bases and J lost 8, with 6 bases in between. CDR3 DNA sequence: TGTGCCAGCAGCCAGACAGAAAAACTGTTTTTT. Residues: CASSQTEKLFF. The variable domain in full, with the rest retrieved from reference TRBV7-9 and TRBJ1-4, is DTGVSQNPRHKITKRGQNVTFRCDPISEHNRLYWYRQTLGQGPEFLTYFQNEAQLEKSRLLSDRFSAERPKGSFSTLEIQRTEQGDSAMYLCASSQTEKLFFGSGTQLSVL.

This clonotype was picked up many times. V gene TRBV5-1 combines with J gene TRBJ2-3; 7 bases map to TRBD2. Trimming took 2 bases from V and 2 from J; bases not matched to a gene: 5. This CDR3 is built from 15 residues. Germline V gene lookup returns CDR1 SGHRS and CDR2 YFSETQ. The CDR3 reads CASSFEGRATDTQYF. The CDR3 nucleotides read TGCGCCAGCAGCTTCGAGGGGAGGGCCACAGATACGCAGTATTTT. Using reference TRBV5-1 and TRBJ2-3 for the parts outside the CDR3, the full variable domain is KAGVTQTPRYLIKTRGQQVTLSCSPISGHRSVSWYQQTPGQGLQFLFEYFSETQRNKGNFPGRFSGRQFSNSRSEMNVSTLELGDSALYLCASSFEGRATDTQYFGPGTRLTVL.

The CDR3 region is CASSIDRVGGYTF. Here the CDR3 DNA reads TGTGCCAGTAGTATAGATCGGGTCGGTGGCTACACCTTC. The chain employs TRBV19 and TRBJ1-2, with D unresolved. The CDR3 spans 13 residues. With 0 bases removed from V and 7 bases from J, the gap between germline ends came to 9 bases. CDR1 and CDR2 from the germline V gene are LNHDA and SQIVND (reference sequence).

The CDR3 spells CASSQGQISYEQYF. The CDR3 bases are TGTGCCAGCTCACAAGGACAGATCTCCTACGAGCAGTACTTC. V usage is TRBV18 and J usage is TRBJ2-7; possible D gene TRBD1, 6 bases. The CDR3 has 14 residues. Per germline, CDR1 KGHSH and CDR2 LQKENI. The germline V and J ends were trimmed by 4 bases and 0 bases, with 10 bases remaining between them.

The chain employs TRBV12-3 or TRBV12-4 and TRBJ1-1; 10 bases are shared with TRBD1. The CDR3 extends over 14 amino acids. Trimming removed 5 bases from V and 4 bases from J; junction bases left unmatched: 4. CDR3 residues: CASSPRTGGTEAFF. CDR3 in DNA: TGTGCCAGCAGTCCCCGGACAGGGGGCACTGAAGCTTTCTTT.